These 19 T cell receptor beta chains were all obtained from the same sample, sequenced in a study of blood T cell repertoires in COVID-19 (dated by TCRdb to the early 2020s). The receptor library was made with the immunoSEQ multiplex PCR assay. What TCRdb holds here is the immuneACCESS table cut down to in-frame rearrangements. Part of the clones is not present; checked against another copy, under half of the missing clones reflect an unresolved V gene, and the others are unexplained. This sample gives about 360,000 clones in total; 75% to 90% of them show up just once. The ten largest clonotypes hold 7.1% of the sample. The sample comprised peripheral blood. The receptors shown here come from a woman between 55 and 75 years old with COVID-19, enrolled during active disease.

This clone was seen only once. The J gene is TRBJ2-7, the V gene TRBV4-2; a weak D match, TRBD2 (6 bases). Trimming pared 3 bases from V and 7 bases from J, leaving 16 bases between. Germline V gene data show CDR1 as LGHNA and CDR2 as YNFKEQ. CDR3 length: 14 residues. The CDR3 coding sequence is TGTGCCAGCAGCCACGGCGGGGAAATGGGAGAGCAGTACTTC. Translation gives CASSHGGEMGEQYF.

The chain carries TRBV10-1 and TRBJ2-3, with D perhaps matching TRBD1 (5 bases). Trimming shortened V by 4 bases and J by 6 bases, and 14 bases separated the two germline ends. This CDR3 comprises 14 residues. Germline CDR1 WNHNN, CDR2 SYGVQD (reference sequence). CDR3 amino acids: CASSVRKPGDTQYF. The CDR3 DNA sequence: TGCGCCAGCAGTGTAAGGAAACCAGGGGATACGCAGTATTTT.

J is TRBJ2-1 and V is TRBV27; D might be TRBD1 (5 bases). Trimming removed 10 bases at V and 0 bases at J, with 13 bases between. The CDR3 spans 14 residues. Germline loops: CDR1 MNHEY, CDR2 SMNVEV (reference sequence). CDR3 coding DNA: TGTGCCATAAGCCGGACAATCTCCTACAATGAGCAGTTCTTC. Its protein product is CAISRTISYNEQFF.

The CDR3 DNA reads as TGCGCCAGCAACGAGGGGGCACCAAATGAAAAACTGTTTTTT. Translating it yields CASNEGAPNEKLFF. The chain couples TRBV10-2 to TRBJ1-4; 7 bases fit TRBD1. The length of the CDR3 is 14 residues. Germline trimming cut 7 bases from V and 5 bases from J; bases unmatched to any gene: 7. From germline, CDR1 is WSHSY and CDR2 SAAADI.

Comment on this clone: The sample carries other DNA sequences with the same CDR3. The J gene is TRBJ1-5, the V gene TRBV19; TRBD1 is a possible D gene (5 bases). This CDR3 is 14 amino acids long. Germline values: CDR1 LNHDA, CDR2 SQIVND (reference sequence). V was cut by 3 bases and J by 2 bases, with 8 bases left in between. CDR3 coding DNA: TGTGCCAGTAGTATGGAAGGGGGCAATCAGCCCCAGCATTTT. Translating gives CASSMEGGNQPQHF.

This clone was observed a few times. The chain combines TRBV13 with TRBJ2-1, with D possibly TRBD1 on 6 matching bases. Trimming removed 5 bases from V and 7 bases from J, with 15 bases in between. Germline V gives CDR1 PRHDT, CDR2 FYEKMQ (reference sequence). This CDR3 has 14 residues. The CDR3 spells CASSREGGYNEQFF. The CDR3 nucleotides read TGTGCCAGCAGCCGGGAAGGGGGTTATAATGAGCAGTTCTTC.

The chain joins TRBV5-1 to TRBJ2-1; D is uncertain. The ends were cut back, 6 bases at V and 8 bases at J, with 12 bases in the middle. Germline CDR1 SGHRS, CDR2 YFSETQ. This CDR3 has 12 residues. The CDR3 is CASTSQTYEQFF. The CDR3, as DNA: TGCGCCAGCACCTCCCAGACATATGAGCAGTTCTTC.

This rearrangement joins TRBV2 to TRBJ1-6; D might be TRBD1 (6 bases). Germline V CDR1 and CDR2: SNHLY, FYNNEI. CDR3 length: 15 residues. Trimming shortened V by 6 bases and J by 1 base, and 10 bases separated the two germline ends. CDR3 coding DNA: TGTGCCAGCAGCTGGCAGGGGTCCTATAATTCACCCCTCCACTTT. Translated: CASSWQGSYNSPLHF.

On this clone: The sample carries other DNA sequences with the same CDR3. The rearrangement joins TRBV9 to TRBJ1-1, with D possibly being TRBD1 (5 bases). The V end was cut by 0 bases, the J end by 4 bases, with 7 bases between. The length of the CDR3 is 13 residues. Germline CDR1 reads SGDLS; CDR2 reads YYNGEE. CDR3 in DNA: TGTGCCAGCAGCGTAGGGGGCCGCACTGAAGCTTTCTTT. This encodes CASSVGGRTEAFF.

This sequence joins TRBV7-2 and TRBJ2-5; a possible D gene is TRBD2 (6 bases). With 6 bases removed from V and 4 bases from J, the gap between germline ends came to 18 bases. Per germline, CDR1 SGHTA and CDR2 FQGNSA. This CDR3 comprises 15 residues. Here the CDR3 reads CASSLQAGSGETQYF. The CDR3 DNA sequence: TGTGCCAGCAGTCTCCAGGCGGGGAGTGGAGAGACCCAGTACTTC.

The gene calls are TRBV6-1 and TRBJ1-1; 7 positions agree with TRBD1. The germline gives CDR1 MNHNS, CDR2 SASEGT. The CDR3 is 16 residues long. V dropped 3 bases and J dropped 1; count of bases not matched to a gene: 8. CDR3 loop: CASSEITGVTNTEAFF. CDR3 in DNA: TGTGCCAGCAGTGAGATTACAGGGGTCACGAACACTGAAGCTTTCTTT.

V and J are TRBV9 and TRBJ2-2, with 8 nucleotides matching TRBD1. Germline CDR1 reads SGDLS; CDR2 reads YYNGEE. The CDR3 contains 15 residues. Losses at the gene ends were 3 bases for V and 2 bases for J; bases not matched to a gene: 3. The CDR3 is CASSGTGTNTGELFF. The DNA for the CDR3 is TGTGCCAGCAGCGGGACAGGGACTAACACCGGGGAGCTGTTTTTT.

V and J are TRBV5-1 and TRBJ2-3; TRBD2 matches 11 bases. Unmatched junction bases numbered 2, after V lost 0 bases and J lost 2 bases. CDR3 length: 16 amino acids. Per germline, CDR1 SGHRS and CDR2 YFSETQ. CDR3 residues: CASSLATSGDTDTQYF. CDR3 nucleotide sequence: TGCGCCAGCAGCTTGGCGACTAGCGGGGACACAGATACGCAGTATTTT.

This rearrangement joins TRBV5-1 to TRBJ1-3; D uncertain. CDR1 and CDR2 (germline): SGHRS, YFSETQ. This CDR3 is 16 amino acids long. The V end was cut by 2 bases, the J end by 0 bases, with 12 bases between. For the CDR3, the DNA is TGCGCCAGCAGCTTCGGGGTTTCTGTCTCTGGAAACACCATATATTTT. Translating it yields CASSFGVSVSGNTIYF.

J is TRBJ1-4 and V is TRBV2, with 7 bases identical to TRBD1. The trim removed 6 bases at V and 7 bases at J, leaving 11 bases unmatched. The CDR3 loop spans 15 amino acids. The germline CDR1 and CDR2 sequences are SNHLY and FYNNEI. The CDR3: CASSYWDSDGEKLFF. The DNA of the CDR3 is TGTGCCAGCAGCTATTGGGACAGTGACGGTGAAAAACTGTTTTTT.

The rearrangement uses TRBV7-9 and TRBJ2-6, with 9 bases lining up with TRBD1. CDR1 is SEHNR and CDR2 is FQNEAQ in the germline V gene (reference sequence). The trim removed 11 bases at V and 0 bases at J, leaving 2 bases unmatched. This CDR3 has 14 residues. Here the CDR3 DNA reads TGTGCCGGGGGACAGGGCTCTGGGGCCAACGTCCTGACTTTC. Amino acids: CAGGQGSGANVLTF.

The chain couples TRBV3-1 (or the pseudogene TRBV3-2) to TRBJ2-1; 13 nucleotides match TRBD2. Germline loops: CDR1 LGHDT, CDR2 YNNKEL (reference sequence). CDR3 length equals 17 residues. With V trimmed by 4 bases and J by 5 bases, 8 bases remained unmatched. CDR3 in DNA: TGTGCCAGCAGCCCAGGATGGGGACTAGCGGGGAACAATGAGCAGTTCTTC. This translates into CASSPGWGLAGNNEQFF.

The rearrangement uses TRBV5-6 and TRBJ2-7, with a weak D call TRBD1 (5 bases). This CDR3 spans 14 amino acids. Germline-derived CDR1 and CDR2 are SGHDT and YYEEEE. V was trimmed by 4 bases and J by 4 bases, leaving 15 bases between them. CDR3 DNA: TGTGCCAGCAGCGACTTGGGCAGGGAATACGAGCAGTACTTC. It encodes CASSDLGREYEQYF.

This chain uses TRBV14 with TRBJ2-7; 9 nucleotides line up with TRBD1. J lost 4 bases, V lost 2 bases, and 12 bases had no gene match. Per the germline V gene, CDR1 is SGHDN and CDR2 is FVKESK. This CDR3 region has 17 residues. The CDR3 DNA follows: TGTGCCAGCAGCCAAAGGATGGGCGGGACAGGGATGTACGAGCAGTACTTC. Amino acid sequence: CASSQRMGGTGMYEQYF.